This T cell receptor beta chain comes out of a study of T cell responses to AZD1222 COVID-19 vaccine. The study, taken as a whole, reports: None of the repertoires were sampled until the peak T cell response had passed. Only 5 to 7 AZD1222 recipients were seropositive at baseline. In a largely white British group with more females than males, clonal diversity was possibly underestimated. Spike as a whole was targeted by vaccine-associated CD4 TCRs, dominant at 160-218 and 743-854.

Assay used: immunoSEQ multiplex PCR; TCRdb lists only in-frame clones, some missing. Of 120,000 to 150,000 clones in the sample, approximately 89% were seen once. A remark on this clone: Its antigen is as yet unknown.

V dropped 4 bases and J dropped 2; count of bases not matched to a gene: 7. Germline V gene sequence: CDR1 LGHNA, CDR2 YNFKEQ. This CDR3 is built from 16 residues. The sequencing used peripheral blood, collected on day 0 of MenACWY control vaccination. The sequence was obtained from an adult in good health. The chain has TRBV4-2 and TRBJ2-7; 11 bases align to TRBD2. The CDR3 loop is CASSPRASGRTYEQYF. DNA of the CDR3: TGTGCCAGCAGCCCGCGGGCTAGCGGGAGGACCTACGAGCAGTACTTC.